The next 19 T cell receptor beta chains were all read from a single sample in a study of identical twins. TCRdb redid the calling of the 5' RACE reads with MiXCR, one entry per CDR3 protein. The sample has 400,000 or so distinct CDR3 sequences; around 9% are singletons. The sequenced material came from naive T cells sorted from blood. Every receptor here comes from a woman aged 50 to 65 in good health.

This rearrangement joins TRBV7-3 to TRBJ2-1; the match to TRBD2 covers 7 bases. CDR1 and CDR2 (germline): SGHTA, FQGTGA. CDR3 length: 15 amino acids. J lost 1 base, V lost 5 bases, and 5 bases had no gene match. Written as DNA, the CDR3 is TGTGCCAGCAGCCCTACTAGCGTTTCCTACAATGAGCAGTTCTTC. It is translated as CASSPTSVSYNEQFF.

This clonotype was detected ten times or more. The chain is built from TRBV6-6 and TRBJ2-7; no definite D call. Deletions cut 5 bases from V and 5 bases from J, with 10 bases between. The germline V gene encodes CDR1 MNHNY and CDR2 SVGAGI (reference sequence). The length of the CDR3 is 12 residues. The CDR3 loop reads CASSRGEHEQYF. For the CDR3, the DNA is TGTGCCAGCAGTCGAGGTGAGCACGAGCAGTACTTC.

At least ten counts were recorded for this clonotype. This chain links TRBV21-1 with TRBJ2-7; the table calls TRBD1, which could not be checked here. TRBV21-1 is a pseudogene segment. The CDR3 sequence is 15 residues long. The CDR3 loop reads CASSSPGRVSYEQYV. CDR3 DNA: TGTGCCAGCAGCTCACCAGGCAGGGTCTCCTACGAGCAGTACGTC.

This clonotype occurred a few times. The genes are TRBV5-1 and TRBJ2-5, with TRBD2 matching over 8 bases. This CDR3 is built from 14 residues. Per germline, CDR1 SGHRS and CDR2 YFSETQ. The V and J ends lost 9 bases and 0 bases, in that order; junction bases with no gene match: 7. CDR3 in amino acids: CATLAGRNQETQYF. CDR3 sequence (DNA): TGCGCCACCTTAGCGGGACGCAACCAAGAGACCCAGTACTTC.

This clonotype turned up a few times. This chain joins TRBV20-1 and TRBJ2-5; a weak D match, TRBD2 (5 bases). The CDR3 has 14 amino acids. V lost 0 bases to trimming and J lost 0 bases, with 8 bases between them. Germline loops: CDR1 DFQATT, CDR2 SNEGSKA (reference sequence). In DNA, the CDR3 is TGCAGTGCTAGAGATATGGACTACCAAGAGACCCAGTACTTC. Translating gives CSARDMDYQETQYF.

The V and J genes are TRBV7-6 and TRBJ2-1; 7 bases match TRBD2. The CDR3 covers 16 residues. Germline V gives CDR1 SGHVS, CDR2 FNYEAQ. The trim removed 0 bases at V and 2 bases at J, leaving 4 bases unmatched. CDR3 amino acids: CASSLALAATYNEQFF. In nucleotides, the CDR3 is TGTGCCAGCAGCTTAGCCCTAGCGGCGACCTACAATGAGCAGTTCTTC.

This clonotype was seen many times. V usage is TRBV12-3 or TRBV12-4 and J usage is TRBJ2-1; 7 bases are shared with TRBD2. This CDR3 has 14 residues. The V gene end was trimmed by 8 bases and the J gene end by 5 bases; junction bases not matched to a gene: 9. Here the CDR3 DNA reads TGTGCCAGCTGGGGGGGGGTGAGGAACAATGAGCAGTTCTTC. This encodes CASWGGVRNNEQFF.

CDR3 sequence reads: CASGTGAYEQYF. DNA of the CDR3: TGTGCCAGCGGGACAGGGGCCTACGAGCAGTACTTC. The gene calls are TRBV27 and TRBJ2-7, with TRBD1 matching 10 bases. The V gene's germline CDR1 is MNHEY and CDR2 SMNVEV (reference sequence). V shed 8 bases, J shed 2 bases, and the junction held 0 bases outside the gene matches. This CDR3 is built from 12 residues.

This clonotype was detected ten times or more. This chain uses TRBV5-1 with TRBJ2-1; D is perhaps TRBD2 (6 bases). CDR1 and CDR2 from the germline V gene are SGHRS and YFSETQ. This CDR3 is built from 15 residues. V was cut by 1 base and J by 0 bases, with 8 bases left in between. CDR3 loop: CASSLPGVSYNEQFF. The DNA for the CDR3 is TGCGCCAGCAGCTTGCCGGGAGTCTCCTACAATGAGCAGTTCTTC.

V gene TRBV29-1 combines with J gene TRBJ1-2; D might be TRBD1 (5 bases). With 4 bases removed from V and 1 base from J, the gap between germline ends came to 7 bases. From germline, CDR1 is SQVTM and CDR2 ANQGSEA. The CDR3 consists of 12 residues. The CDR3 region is CSVGRVNYGYTF. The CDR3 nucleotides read TGCAGCGTTGGCAGGGTTAACTATGGCTACACCTTC.

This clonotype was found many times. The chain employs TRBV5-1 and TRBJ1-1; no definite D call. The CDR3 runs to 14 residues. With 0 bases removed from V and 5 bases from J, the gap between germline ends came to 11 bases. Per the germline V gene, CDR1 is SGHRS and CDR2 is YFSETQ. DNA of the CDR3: TGCGCCAGCAGCTTGGAGGGAATTTTGACTGAAGCTTTCTTT. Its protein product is CASSLEGILTEAFF. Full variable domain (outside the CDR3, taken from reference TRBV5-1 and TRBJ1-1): KAGVTQTPRYLIKTRGQQVTLSCSPISGHRSVSWYQQTPGQGLQFLFEYFSETQRNKGNFPGRFSGRQFSNSRSEMNVSTLELGDSALYLCASSLEGILTEAFFGQGTRLTVV.

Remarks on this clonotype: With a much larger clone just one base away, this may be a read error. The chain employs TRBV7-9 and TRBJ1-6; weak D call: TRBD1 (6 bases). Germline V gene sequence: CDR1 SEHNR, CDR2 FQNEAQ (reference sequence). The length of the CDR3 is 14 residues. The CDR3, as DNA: TGTGCCAGCAGCTTAACAGGGAATAATTCACCCATCCACTTT. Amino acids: CASSLTGNNSPIHF.

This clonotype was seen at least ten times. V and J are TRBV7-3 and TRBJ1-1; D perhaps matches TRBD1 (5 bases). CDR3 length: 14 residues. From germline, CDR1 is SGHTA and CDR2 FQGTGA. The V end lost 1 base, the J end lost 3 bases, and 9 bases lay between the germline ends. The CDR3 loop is CASSLRVRDTEAFF. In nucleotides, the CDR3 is TGTGCCAGCAGCTTAAGGGTCAGGGACACTGAAGCTTTCTTT.

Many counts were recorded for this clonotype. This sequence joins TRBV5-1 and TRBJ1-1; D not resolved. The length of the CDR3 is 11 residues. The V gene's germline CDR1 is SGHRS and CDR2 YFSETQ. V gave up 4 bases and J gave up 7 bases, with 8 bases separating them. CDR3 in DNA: TGCGCCAGCAGCCTCCGTGATGAAGCTTTCTTT. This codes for CASSLRDEAFF.

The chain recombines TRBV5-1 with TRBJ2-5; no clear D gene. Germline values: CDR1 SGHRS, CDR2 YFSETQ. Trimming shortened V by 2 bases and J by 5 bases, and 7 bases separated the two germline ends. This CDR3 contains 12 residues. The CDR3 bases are TGCGCCAGCAGCTTACCGTCGGAGACCCAGTACTTC. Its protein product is CASSLPSETQYF.

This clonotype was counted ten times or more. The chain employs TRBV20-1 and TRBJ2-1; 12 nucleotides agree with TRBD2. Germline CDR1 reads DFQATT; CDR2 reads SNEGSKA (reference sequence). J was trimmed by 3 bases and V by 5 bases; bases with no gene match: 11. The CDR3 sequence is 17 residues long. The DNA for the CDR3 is TGCAGTGCTCGACCGACTAGCGGGAGACCATACTACAATGAGCAGTTCTTC. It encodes CSARPTSGRPYYNEQFF.

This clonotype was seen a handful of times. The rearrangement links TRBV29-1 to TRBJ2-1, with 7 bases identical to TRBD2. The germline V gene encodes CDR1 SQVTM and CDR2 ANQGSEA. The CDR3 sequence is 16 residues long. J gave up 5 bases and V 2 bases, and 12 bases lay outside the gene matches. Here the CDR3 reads CSVERKGGRVHNEQFF. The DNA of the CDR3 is TGCAGCGTTGAACGGAAGGGCGGGAGAGTTCACAATGAGCAGTTCTTC.

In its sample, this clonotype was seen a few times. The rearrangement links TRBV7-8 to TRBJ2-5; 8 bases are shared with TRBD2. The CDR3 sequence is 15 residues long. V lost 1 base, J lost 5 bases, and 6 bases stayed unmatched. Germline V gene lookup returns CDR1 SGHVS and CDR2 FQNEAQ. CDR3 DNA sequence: TGTGCCAGCAGCTTAGGCATGGGCGGGAGGGAGACCCAGTACTTC. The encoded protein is CASSLGMGGRETQYF.

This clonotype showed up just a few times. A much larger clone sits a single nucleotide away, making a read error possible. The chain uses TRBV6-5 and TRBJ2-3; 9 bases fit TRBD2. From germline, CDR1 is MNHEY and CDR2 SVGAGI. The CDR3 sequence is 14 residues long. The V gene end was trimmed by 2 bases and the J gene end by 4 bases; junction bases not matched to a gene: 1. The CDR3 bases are TGTGCCAGCAGTTACGAGCGGGAGGCAGATACGCAGTATTTT. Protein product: CASSYEREADTQYF.